The 27 T cell receptor beta chains in this list originate from one sample, sequenced in a study of blood T cell repertoires in COVID-19. The data were produced by immunoSEQ multiplex PCR, yet TCRdb's version contains in-frame clones alone and is incomplete. The sample records around 300,000 clones, roughly 89% being singletons. Sequencing was performed on PBMCs or T cells enriched from blood (not recorded which). The receptor set was obtained from a woman aged 18-30 years with acute COVID-19.

The chain is built from TRBV3-1 (or the pseudogene TRBV3-2) and TRBJ1-4, with D possibly being TRBD1 (5 bases). CDR1 is LGHDT and CDR2 is YNNKEL in the germline V gene (reference sequence). The CDR3 spans 19 residues. The ends were cut back, 0 bases at V and 2 bases at J, with 19 bases in the middle. CDR3 coding DNA: TGTGCCAGCAGCCAAGATGAAGTCGCAGGGATGTTTACTAATGAAAAACTGTTTTTT. Its protein product is CASSQDEVAGMFTNEKLFF.

The genes are TRBV30 and TRBJ1-4; 8 nucleotides match TRBD1. Per the germline V gene, CDR1 is GTSNPN and CDR2 is SVGIG (reference sequence). This CDR3 has 13 residues. Trimming at V came to 3 bases and at J to 8 bases, leaving 5 bases not matched to a gene. The CDR3 DNA reads as TGTGCCTGGAGCGAGACAGGGGTCGAAAAACTGTTTTTT. The encoded protein is CAWSETGVEKLFF.

This chain joins TRBV2 and TRBJ1-1, with TRBD1 as a possible D gene (5 bases). This CDR3 region has 14 residues. The germline V gene encodes CDR1 SNHLY and CDR2 FYNNEI. The germline V and J ends were trimmed by 5 bases and 3 bases, with 13 bases remaining between them. CDR3 in amino acids: CASSPDDSYTEAFF. The CDR3 bases are TGTGCCAGCAGTCCAGACGACAGCTACACTGAAGCTTTCTTT.

Comments on this clone: Other DNA sequences of this sample code for an identical CDR3. This chain links TRBV7-3 with TRBJ2-1; TRBD2 matches at 9 bases. Trimming cost V 5 bases and J 4 bases; bases outside gene matches: 6. The CDR3 is made up of 15 amino acids. Germline V gives CDR1 SGHTA, CDR2 FQGTGA. As DNA, the CDR3 is TGTGCCAGCAGCCCGACTAGCGGAGGGTACAATGAGCAGTTCTTC. Protein sequence: CASSPTSGGYNEQFF. The complete variable domain, with remaining parts taken from reference TRBV7-3 and TRBJ2-1, reads GAGVSQTPSNKVTEKGKYVELRCDPISGHTALYWYRQSLGQGPEFLIYFQGTGAADDSGLPNDRFFAVRPEGSVSTLKIQRTERGDSAVYLCASSPTSGGYNEQFFGPGTRLTVL.

This clone was seen once. The chain couples TRBV6-1 to TRBJ2-3; tentatively, D is TRBD2 (6 bases). The CDR3 extends over 15 amino acids. V dropped 2 bases and J dropped 4 bases, with 13 bases sitting between them. CDR1 is MNHNS, CDR2 SASEGT, per germline. CDR3 protein: CASSEPGSPPDTQYF. The CDR3 DNA is TGTGCCAGCAGTGAACCCGGGAGCCCCCCAGATACGCAGTATTTT.

V gene TRBV5-1 combines with J gene TRBJ2-7; tentatively, D is TRBD2 (7 bases). The germline gives CDR1 SGHRS, CDR2 YFSETQ. Trimming cost V 4 bases and J 2 bases, with 13 bases left between them. There are 14 residues in the CDR3. The CDR3 DNA reads TGCGCCAGCAGCGGGGGGGACAAACCCTACGAGCAGTACTTC. Protein product: CASSGGDKPYEQYF.

The chain couples TRBV27 to TRBJ2-5, with 7 bases lining up with TRBD1. The CDR3 is 17 residues long. CDR1 MNHEY and CDR2 SMNVEV come from the germline V gene (reference sequence). V lost 6 bases to trimming and J lost 2 bases; unmatched junction nucleotides: 15. CDR3: CASSQDHRGRRQETQYF. Written as DNA, the CDR3 is TGTGCCAGCAGCCAAGATCACAGGGGACGGCGGCAAGAGACCCAGTACTTC.

This rearrangement joins TRBV28 to TRBJ1-5; 7 bases agree with TRBD1. Trimming cost V 10 bases and J 6 bases; bases outside gene matches: 6. The CDR3 spans 12 residues. CDR1 and CDR2 from the germline V gene are MDHEN and SYDVKM. Here the CDR3 reads CAMGTEGQPQHF. CDR3 nucleotides: TGTGCCATGGGGACAGAAGGTCAGCCCCAGCATTTT. Complete variable domain (other parts from reference TRBV28 and TRBJ1-5): DVKVTQSSRYLVKRTGEKVFLECVQDMDHENMFWYRQDPGLGLRLIYFSYDVKMKEKGDIPEGYSVSREKKERFSLILESASTNQTSMYLCAMGTEGQPQHFGDGTRLSIL.

The chain uses TRBV24-1 and TRBJ2-2, with D possibly being TRBD2 (5 bases). V was clipped by 7 bases and J by 3 bases, with 8 bases between them. The CDR3 is 13 residues long. Germline V lookup: CDR1 KGHDR, CDR2 SFDVKD. The CDR3 loop reads CATRGDYTGELFF. CDR3 in DNA: TGTGCCACCAGGGGAGATTACACCGGGGAGCTGTTTTTT.

V gene TRBV28 combines with J gene TRBJ1-2; unclear D gene. Germline loops: CDR1 MDHEN, CDR2 SYDVKM. CDR3 length: 12 amino acids. Trimming cost V 4 bases and J 8 bases, with 11 bases left between them. CDR3 coding DNA: TGTGCCAGCAGTTCCCTGACTGAAGGCTACACCTTC. Translating it yields CASSSLTEGYTF.

The CDR3 sequence: CASRPGQGWTGELFF. The CDR3 DNA is TGTGCCAGTAGACCGGGACAGGGGTGGACCGGGGAGCTGTTTTTT. V gene TRBV19 combines with J gene TRBJ2-2; TRBD1 agrees at 10 bases. The germline V gene has CDR1 LNHDA and CDR2 SQIVND (reference sequence). The CDR3 spans 15 residues. J gave up 5 bases and V 6 bases, and 6 bases lay outside the gene matches.

V and J are TRBV13 and TRBJ2-5; the match to TRBD2 covers 7 bases. The CDR3 has 14 amino acids. Germline V gives CDR1 PRHDT, CDR2 FYEKMQ (reference sequence). The J segment lost 5 bases and the V segment lost 4 bases, leaving 7 bases of the junction unmatched. In nucleotides, the CDR3 is TGTGCCAGCAGCTCAGGCCAGACTAGCGAGACCCAGTACTTC. This codes for CASSSGQTSETQYF.

This sequence joins TRBV18 and TRBJ1-2; 12 bases are shared with TRBD1. This CDR3 has 15 residues. V was pared by 4 bases and J by 4 bases, with 4 bases of the junction left unmatched. Germline CDR1 reads KGHSH; CDR2 reads LQKENI. The CDR3: CASSLPGQGAYGYTF. CDR3 DNA: TGTGCCAGCTCACTTCCGGGACAGGGGGCCTATGGCTACACCTTC.

CDR3 sequence reads: CASSLLGDTNNEQFF. CDR3 DNA sequence: TGTGCCAGCAGTTTACTCGGGGACACTAACAATGAGCAGTTCTTC. The gene calls are TRBV27 and TRBJ2-1; a weak D match, TRBD1 (6 bases). With 2 bases removed from V and 5 bases from J, the gap between germline ends came to 13 bases. The germline V gene encodes CDR1 MNHEY and CDR2 SMNVEV (reference sequence). The CDR3 spans 15 residues.

This rearrangement joins TRBV24-1 to TRBJ2-1; D is unclear. The germline CDR1 and CDR2 sequences are KGHDR and SFDVKD. Trimming shortened V by 4 bases and J by 10 bases, and 7 bases separated the two germline ends. This CDR3 contains 11 residues. In nucleotides, the CDR3 is TGTGCCACCAGTGAAACCAGGGAGCAGTTCTTC. It is translated as CATSETREQFF.

The chain combines TRBV5-1 with TRBJ2-7, with D perhaps matching TRBD1 (6 bases). The CDR3 length is 16 residues. Trimming took off 0 bases at V and 5 bases at J, with 18 bases between the two ends. The germline gives CDR1 SGHRS, CDR2 YFSETQ. CDR3 protein: CASSLALQGTRDEQYF. The CDR3 bases are TGCGCCAGCAGCTTGGCCCTCCAGGGGACGAGGGACGAGCAGTACTTC.

This chain links TRBV28 with TRBJ1-2; possibly TRBD1 for D (6 bases). The CDR3 spans 13 residues. With 8 bases removed from V and 0 bases from J, the gap between germline ends came to 10 bases. Looked up from germline, CDR1 is MDHEN and CDR2 is SYDVKM. CDR3 sequence: CASVGTPNYGYTF. CDR3 DNA sequence: TGTGCCAGCGTGGGGACACCTAACTATGGCTACACCTTC.

This clone was observed a few times. J is TRBJ2-7 and V is TRBV7-9; 13 nucleotides match TRBD2. The J segment lost 7 bases and the V segment lost 3 bases, leaving 9 bases of the junction unmatched. CDR1 is SEHNR, CDR2 FQNEAQ, per germline (reference sequence). This CDR3 region has 16 residues. CDR3 protein: CASSFRTSGSIREQYF. CDR3 coding DNA: TGTGCCAGCAGCTTTCGGACTAGCGGGAGTATTAGGGAGCAGTACTTC.

The chain employs TRBV9 and TRBJ2-1; 8 nucleotides align to TRBD2. The CDR3 runs to 16 residues. The junction had 13 bases not matched to a gene; V was cut back by 3 bases and J by 8 bases. The germline gives CDR1 SGDLS, CDR2 YYNGEE. CDR3 in DNA: TGTGCCAGCAGCGCAAAAGGGACTAGGGGATTTGATGAGCAGTTCTTC. Its protein product is CASSAKGTRGFDEQFF.

The chain carries TRBV6-5 and TRBJ2-1, with 9 bases identical to TRBD2. Germline lookup yields CDR1 MNHEY and CDR2 SVGAGI. The V gene end was trimmed by 4 bases and the J gene end by 5 bases; junction bases not matched to a gene: 3. The CDR3 extends over 14 amino acids. The CDR3 sequence is CASSFGLANNEQFF. The CDR3 coding sequence is TGTGCCAGCAGTTTCGGACTAGCGAACAATGAGCAGTTCTTC.

The rearrangement joins TRBV10-3 to TRBJ1-5; 8 bases are shared with TRBD1. Germline V CDR1 and CDR2: ENHRY, SYGVKD. The CDR3 sequence is 14 residues long. V trimming: 2 bases; J trimming: 7 bases; junction bases outside the gene matches: 4. Written as DNA, the CDR3 is TGTGCCATCAGTGAGGGGACAGGAGACCAGCCCCAGCATTTT. Translated: CAISEGTGDQPQHF.

This clone was counted a single time. V is TRBV28 and J is TRBJ1-1; 8 nucleotides match TRBD1. The V gene's germline CDR1 is MDHEN and CDR2 SYDVKM. The CDR3 spans 15 residues. The ends lost 6 bases at V and 1 base at J; junction bases unmatched: 7. The CDR3 is CASRLLDRANTEAFF. The CDR3 DNA is TGTGCCAGCAGACTGTTGGACAGGGCGAACACTGAAGCTTTCTTT.

V gene TRBV19 combines with J gene TRBJ1-1; D possibly corresponds to TRBD1 (5 bases). The CDR3 runs 16 residues. Trimming stripped 4 bases from V and 4 bases from J, with 19 bases between. Germline assignment: CDR1 LNHDA and CDR2 SQIVND (reference sequence). The DNA for the CDR3 is TGTGCCAGTAGTAGTACGGGTAAAAGGGGTTCCACTGAAGCTTTCTTT. Encoded protein: CASSSTGKRGSTEAFF.

The chain employs TRBV7-9 and TRBJ2-7; D not resolved. Germline assignment: CDR1 SEHNR and CDR2 FQNEAQ (reference sequence). V gave up 5 bases and J gave up 3 bases, with 8 bases separating them. This CDR3 is 12 amino acids long. The CDR3: CASSPPGYEQYF. CDR3 DNA sequence: TGTGCCAGCAGCCCCCCCGGCTACGAGCAGTACTTC.

The V gene is TRBV30, the J gene TRBJ2-2, with TRBD2 matching 7 bases. J gave up 6 bases and V 2 bases, and 9 bases lay outside the gene matches. The CDR3 spans 15 residues. The germline CDR1 and CDR2 sequences are GTSNPN and SVGIG (reference sequence). The DNA of the CDR3 is TGTGCCTGGAGTCCTACCCGCCGGGGGGCCGGGGAGCTGTTTTTT. The encoded protein is CAWSPTRRGAGELFF.

This chain joins TRBV7-3 and TRBJ2-1, with TRBD2 matching over 16 bases. This CDR3 region has 23 residues. V lost 0 bases and J lost 0; bases outside the gene matches: 14. The V gene's germline CDR1 is SGHTA and CDR2 FQGTGA. The CDR3, as DNA: TGTGCCAGCAGCTTAACCCAACCGGGAGGGACTAGCGGGAGGGATAGCTCCTACAATGAGCAGTTCTTC. Translating gives CASSLTQPGGTSGRDSSYNEQFF.

The CDR3 DNA reads as TGTGCCAGCTTGATCCGAGGCGGGAGCCCATACAATGAGCAGTTCTTC. Its protein is CASLIRGGSPYNEQFF. The V and J genes are TRBV27 and TRBJ2-1; 7 bases fit TRBD2. The CDR3 length is 16 residues. V was pared by 8 bases and J by 4 bases, with 14 bases of the junction left unmatched. The germline gives CDR1 MNHEY, CDR2 SMNVEV (reference sequence).